Listed here is a single T cell receptor (beta chain). The antigen remains unidentified. This CDR3 region has 14 residues. Trimming pared 2 bases from V and 7 bases from J, leaving 9 bases between. CDR1 is MNHEY, CDR2 SVGAGI, per germline. Sequencing was performed with immunoSEQ multiplex PCR; in TCRdb, only in-frame clones are kept and a portion is missing. The data show about 100,000 clones, around nine tenths seen once. This sample is part of a study of T cell responses to AZD1222 COVID-19 vaccine. Study-level points and caveats: Repertoires were obtained only post-peak T cell response.

The clonotype originates from an adult in good health. Sequenced here: peripheral blood, sampled on day 0 of AZD1222 vaccination. This chain links TRBV6-5 with TRBJ1-6; D remains ambiguous. The CDR3 loop is CASSYTRPNSPLHF. Here the CDR3 DNA reads TGTGCCAGCAGTTACACCCGACCCAATTCACCCCTCCACTTT.